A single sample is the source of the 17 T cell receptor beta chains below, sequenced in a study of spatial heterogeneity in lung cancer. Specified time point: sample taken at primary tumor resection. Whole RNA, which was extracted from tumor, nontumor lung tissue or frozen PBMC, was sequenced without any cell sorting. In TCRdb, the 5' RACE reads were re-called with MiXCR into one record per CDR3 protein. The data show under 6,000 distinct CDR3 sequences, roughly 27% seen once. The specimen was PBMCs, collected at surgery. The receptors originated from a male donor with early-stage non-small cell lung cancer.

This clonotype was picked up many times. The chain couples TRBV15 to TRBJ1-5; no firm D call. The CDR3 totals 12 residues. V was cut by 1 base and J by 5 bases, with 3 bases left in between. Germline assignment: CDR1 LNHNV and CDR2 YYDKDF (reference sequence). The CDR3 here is CATSRADQPQHF. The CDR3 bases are TGTGCCACCAGCAGAGCAGATCAGCCCCAGCATTTT. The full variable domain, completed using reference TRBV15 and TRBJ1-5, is DAMVIQNPRYQVTQFGKPVTLSCSQTLNHNVMYWYQQKSSQAPKLLFHYYDKDFNNEADTPDNFQSRRPNTSFCFLDIRSPGLGDTAMYLCATSRADQPQHFGDGTRLSIL.

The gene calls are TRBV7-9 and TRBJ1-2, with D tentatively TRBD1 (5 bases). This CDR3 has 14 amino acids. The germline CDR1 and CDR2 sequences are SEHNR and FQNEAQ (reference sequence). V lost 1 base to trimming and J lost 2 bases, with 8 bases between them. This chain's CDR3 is CASSLVGQNYGYTF. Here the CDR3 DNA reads TGTGCCAGCAGCTTAGTGGGGCAAAACTATGGCTACACCTTC. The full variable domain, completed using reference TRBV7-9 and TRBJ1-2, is DTGVSQNPRHKITKRGQNVTFRCDPISEHNRLYWYRQTLGQGPEFLTYFQNEAQLEKSRLLSDRFSAERPKGSFSTLEIQRTEQGDSAMYLCASSLVGQNYGYTFGSGTRLTVV.

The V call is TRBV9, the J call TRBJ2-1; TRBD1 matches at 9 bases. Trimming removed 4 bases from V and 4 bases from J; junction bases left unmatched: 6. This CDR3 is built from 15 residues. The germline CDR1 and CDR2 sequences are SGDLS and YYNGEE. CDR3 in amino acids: CASSSTGGSYNEQFF. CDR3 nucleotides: TGTGCCAGCAGCTCCACAGGGGGCTCGTACAATGAGCAGTTCTTC.

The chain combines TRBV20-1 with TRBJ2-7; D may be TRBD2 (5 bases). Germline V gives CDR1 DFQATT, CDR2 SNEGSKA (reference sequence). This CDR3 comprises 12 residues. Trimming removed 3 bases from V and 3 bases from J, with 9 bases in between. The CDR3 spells CSASGMSYEQYF. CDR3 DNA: TGCAGTGCTAGCGGGATGAGCTACGAGCAGTACTTC.

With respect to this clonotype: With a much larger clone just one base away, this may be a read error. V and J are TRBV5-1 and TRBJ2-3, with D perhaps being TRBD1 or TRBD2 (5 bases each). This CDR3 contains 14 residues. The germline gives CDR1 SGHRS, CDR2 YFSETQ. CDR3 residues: CASSFWGSTDAQYF. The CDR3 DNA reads TGCGCCAGCAGCTTTTGGGGGAGCACAGATGCGCAGTATTTT.

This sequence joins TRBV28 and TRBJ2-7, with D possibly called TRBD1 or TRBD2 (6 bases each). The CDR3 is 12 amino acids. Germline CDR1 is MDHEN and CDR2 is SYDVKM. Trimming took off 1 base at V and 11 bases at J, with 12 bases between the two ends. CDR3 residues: CASSLYEGGKYF. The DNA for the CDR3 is TGTGCCAGCAGTTTATATGAGGGGGGAAAGTACTTC.

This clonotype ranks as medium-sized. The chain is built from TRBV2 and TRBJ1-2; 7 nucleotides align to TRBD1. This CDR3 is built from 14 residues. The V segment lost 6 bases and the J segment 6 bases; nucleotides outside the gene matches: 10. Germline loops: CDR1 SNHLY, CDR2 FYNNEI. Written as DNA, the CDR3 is TGTGCCAGCAGAATGTTTTCCGGGACAGATGGCTACACCTTC. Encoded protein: CASRMFSGTDGYTF.

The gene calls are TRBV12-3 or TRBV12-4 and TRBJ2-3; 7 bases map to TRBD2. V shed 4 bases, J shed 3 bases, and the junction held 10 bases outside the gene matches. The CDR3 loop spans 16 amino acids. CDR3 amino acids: CASSSGLGGVTDTQYF. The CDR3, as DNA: TGTGCCAGCAGTTCCGGACTAGGAGGGGTGACAGATACGCAGTATTTT.

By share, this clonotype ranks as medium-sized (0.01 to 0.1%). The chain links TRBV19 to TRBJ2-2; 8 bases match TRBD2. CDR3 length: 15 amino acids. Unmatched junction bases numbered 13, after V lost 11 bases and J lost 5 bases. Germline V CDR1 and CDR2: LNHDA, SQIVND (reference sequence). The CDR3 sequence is CAVRAAGVNTGELFF. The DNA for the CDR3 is TGTGCCGTAAGGGCAGCGGGAGTTAATACCGGGGAGCTGTTTTTT.

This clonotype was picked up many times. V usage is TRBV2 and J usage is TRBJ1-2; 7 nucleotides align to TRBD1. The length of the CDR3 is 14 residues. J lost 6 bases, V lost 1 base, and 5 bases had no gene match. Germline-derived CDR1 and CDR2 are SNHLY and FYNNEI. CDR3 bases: TGTGCCAGCAGTGAAGACCCAGGGGGAAATGGCTACACCTTC. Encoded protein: CASSEDPGGNGYTF. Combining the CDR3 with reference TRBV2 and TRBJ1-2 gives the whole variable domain EPEVTQTPSHQVTQMGQEVILRCVPISNHLYFYWYRQILGQKVEFLVSFYNNEISEKSEIFDDQFSVERPDGSNFTLKIRSTKLEDSAMYFCASSEDPGGNGYTFGSGTRLTVV.

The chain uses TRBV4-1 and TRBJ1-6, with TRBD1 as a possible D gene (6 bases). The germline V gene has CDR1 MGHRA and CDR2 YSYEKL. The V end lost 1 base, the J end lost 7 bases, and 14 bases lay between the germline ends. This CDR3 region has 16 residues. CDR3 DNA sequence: TGCGCCAGCAGCCAAGTCGGGGGGACATTCAATTCACCCCTCCACTTT. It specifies CASSQVGGTFNSPLHF.

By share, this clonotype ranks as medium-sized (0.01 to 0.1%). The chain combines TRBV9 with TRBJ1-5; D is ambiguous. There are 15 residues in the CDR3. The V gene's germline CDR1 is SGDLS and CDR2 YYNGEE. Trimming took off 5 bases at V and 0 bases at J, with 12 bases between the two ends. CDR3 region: CASSAHGDSNQPQHF. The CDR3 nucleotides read TGTGCCAGCAGTGCCCATGGGGATAGCAATCAGCCCCAGCATTTT.

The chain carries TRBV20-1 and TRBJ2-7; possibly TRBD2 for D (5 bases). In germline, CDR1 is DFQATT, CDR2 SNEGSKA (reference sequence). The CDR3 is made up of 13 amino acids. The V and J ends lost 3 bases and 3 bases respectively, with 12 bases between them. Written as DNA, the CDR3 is TGCAGTGCTAGCATCCCGGGGAACTACGAGCAGTACTTC. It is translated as CSASIPGNYEQYF.

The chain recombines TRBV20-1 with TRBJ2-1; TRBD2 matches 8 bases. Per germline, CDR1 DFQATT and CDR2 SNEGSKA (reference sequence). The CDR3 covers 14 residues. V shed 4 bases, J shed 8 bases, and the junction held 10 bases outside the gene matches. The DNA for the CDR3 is TGCAGTGCTAAAAAACTAGCGGAGGGGGATGAGCAGTTCTTC. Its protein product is CSAKKLAEGDEQFF.

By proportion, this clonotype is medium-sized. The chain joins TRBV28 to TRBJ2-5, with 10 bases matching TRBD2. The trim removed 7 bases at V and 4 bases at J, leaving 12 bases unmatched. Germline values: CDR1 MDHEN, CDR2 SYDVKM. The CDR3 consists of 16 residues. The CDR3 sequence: CASKGLAGDGSETQYF. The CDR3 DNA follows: TGTGCCAGCAAAGGGCTAGCGGGAGACGGCTCAGAGACCCAGTACTTC. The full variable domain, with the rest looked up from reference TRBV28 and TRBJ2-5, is DVKVTQSSRYLVKRTGEKVFLECVQDMDHENMFWYRQDPGLGLRLIYFSYDVKMKEKGDIPEGYSVSREKKERFSLILESASTNQTSMYLCASKGLAGDGSETQYFGPGTRLLVL.

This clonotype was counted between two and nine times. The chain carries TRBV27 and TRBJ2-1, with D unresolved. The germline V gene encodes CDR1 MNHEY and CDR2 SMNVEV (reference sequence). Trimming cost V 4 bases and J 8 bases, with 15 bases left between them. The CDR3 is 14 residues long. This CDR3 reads CASSSQSLIYEQFF. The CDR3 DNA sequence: TGTGCCAGCAGTTCTCAATCGCTCATTTATGAGCAGTTCTTC.

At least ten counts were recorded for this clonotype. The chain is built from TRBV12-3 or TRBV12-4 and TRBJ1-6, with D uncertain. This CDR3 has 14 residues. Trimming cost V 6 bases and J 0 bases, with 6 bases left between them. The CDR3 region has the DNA TGTGCCAGCAGCCAGAGCTCCTATAATTCACCCCTCCACTTT. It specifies CASSQSSYNSPLHF.